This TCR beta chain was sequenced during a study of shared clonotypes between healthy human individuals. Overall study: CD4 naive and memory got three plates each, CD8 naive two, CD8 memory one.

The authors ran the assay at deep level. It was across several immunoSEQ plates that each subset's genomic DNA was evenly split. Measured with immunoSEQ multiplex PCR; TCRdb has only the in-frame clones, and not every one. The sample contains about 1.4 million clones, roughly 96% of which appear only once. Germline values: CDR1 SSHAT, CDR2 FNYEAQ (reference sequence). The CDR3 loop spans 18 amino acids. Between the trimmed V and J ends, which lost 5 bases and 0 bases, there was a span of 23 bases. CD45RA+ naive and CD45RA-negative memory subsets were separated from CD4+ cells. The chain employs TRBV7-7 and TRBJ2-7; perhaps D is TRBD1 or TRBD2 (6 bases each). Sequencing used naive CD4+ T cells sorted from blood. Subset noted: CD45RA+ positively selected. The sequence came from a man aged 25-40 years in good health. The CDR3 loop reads CASSRGLQGQSSSYEQYF. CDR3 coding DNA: TGTGCCAGCAGCCGTGGACTACAAGGACAGAGTAGCTCCTACGAGCAGTACTTC. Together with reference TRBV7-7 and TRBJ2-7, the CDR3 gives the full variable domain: GAGVSQSPRYKVTKRGQDVTLRCDPISSHATLYWYQQALGQGPEFLTYFNYEAQPDKSGLPSDRFSAERPEGSISTLTIQRTEQRDSAMYRCASSRGLQGQSSSYEQYFGPGTRLTVT.